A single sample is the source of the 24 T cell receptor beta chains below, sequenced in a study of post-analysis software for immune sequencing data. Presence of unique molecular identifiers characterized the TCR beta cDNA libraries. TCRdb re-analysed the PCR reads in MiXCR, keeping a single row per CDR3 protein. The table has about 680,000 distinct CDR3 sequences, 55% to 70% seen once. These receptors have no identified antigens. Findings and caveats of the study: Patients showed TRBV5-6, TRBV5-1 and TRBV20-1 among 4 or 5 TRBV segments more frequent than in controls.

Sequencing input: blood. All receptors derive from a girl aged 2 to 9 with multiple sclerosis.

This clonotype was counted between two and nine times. CDR3 loop: CASSPLEGQKPSRLAKNIQYF. As DNA, the CDR3 is TGTGCCAGCAGCCCGCTAGAGGGACAGAAGCCCTCACGATTGGCCAAAAACATTCAGTACTTC. This chain joins TRBV11-1 and TRBJ2-4; TRBD1 aligns across 7 bases. CDR1 and CDR2 (germline): SGHAT, FQDESV (reference sequence). This CDR3 comprises 21 residues. V trimming: 5 bases; J trimming: 1 base; junction bases outside the gene matches: 23.

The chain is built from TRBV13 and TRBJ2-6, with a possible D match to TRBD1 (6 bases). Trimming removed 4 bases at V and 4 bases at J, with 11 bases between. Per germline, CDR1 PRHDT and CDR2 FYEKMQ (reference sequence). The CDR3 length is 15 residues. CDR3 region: CASSSQGVGANVLTF. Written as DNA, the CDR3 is TGTGCCAGCAGCTCACAGGGTGTGGGGGCCAACGTCCTGACTTTC.

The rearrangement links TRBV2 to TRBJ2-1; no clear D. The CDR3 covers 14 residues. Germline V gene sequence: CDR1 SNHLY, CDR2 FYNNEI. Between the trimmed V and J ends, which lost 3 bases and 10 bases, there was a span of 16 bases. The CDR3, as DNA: TGTGCCAGCAGTGACGAACAGCTCTTCAACGAGCAGTTCTTC. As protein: CASSDEQLFNEQFF.

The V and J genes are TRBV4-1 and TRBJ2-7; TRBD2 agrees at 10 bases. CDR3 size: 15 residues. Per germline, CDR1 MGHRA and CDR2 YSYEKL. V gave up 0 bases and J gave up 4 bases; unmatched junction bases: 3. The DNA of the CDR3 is TGCGCCAGCAGCCAAGATTTACTAGCGGGATACGAGCAGTACTTC. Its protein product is CASSQDLLAGYEQYF.

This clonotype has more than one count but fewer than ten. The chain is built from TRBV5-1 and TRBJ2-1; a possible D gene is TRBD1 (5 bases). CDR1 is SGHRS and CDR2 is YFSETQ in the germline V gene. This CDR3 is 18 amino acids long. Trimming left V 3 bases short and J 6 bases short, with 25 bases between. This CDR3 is CASSSSPSGLGAGNEQFF. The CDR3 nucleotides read TGCGCCAGCAGCTCGAGTCCCTCCGGGCTAGGGGCCGGCAATGAGCAGTTCTTC.

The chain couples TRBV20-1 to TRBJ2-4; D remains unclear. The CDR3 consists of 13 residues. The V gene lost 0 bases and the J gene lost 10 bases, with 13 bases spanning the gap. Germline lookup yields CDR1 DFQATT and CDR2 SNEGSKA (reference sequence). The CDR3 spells CSARDGHALIQYF. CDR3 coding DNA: TGCAGTGCTAGAGATGGGCATGCACTGATTCAGTACTTC.

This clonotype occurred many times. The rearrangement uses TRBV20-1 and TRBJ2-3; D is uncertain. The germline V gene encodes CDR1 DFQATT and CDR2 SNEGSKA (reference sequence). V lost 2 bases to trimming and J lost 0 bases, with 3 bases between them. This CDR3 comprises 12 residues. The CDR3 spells CSARPSTDTQYF. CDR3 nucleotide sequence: TGCAGTGCTAGACCCAGCACAGATACGCAGTATTTT.

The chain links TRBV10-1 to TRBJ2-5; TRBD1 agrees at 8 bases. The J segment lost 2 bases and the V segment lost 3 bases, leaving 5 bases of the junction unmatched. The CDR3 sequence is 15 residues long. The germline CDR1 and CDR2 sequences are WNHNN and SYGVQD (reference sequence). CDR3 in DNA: TGCGCCAGCAGTGACCGCGGACAGGGTCAAGAGACCCAGTACTTC. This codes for CASSDRGQGQETQYF.

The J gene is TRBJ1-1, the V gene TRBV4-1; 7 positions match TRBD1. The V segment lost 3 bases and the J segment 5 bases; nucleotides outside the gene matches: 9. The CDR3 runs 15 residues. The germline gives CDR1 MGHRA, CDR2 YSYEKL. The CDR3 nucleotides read TGCGCCAGCAGCCAGGTACAGGGGATGGGGACTGAAGCTTTCTTT. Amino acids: CASSQVQGMGTEAFF.

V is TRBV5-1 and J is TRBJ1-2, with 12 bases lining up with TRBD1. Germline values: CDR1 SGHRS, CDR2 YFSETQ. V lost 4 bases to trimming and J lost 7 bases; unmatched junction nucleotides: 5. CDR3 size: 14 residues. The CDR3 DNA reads TGCGCCAGCAGCCCAGGGACAGGGGGCTCTGGCTACACCTTC. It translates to CASSPGTGGSGYTF. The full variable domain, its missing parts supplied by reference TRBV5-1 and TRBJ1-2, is KAGVTQTPRYLIKTRGQQVTLSCSPISGHRSVSWYQQTPGQGLQFLFEYFSETQRNKGNFPGRFSGRQFSNSRSEMNVSTLELGDSALYLCASSPGTGGSGYTFGSGTRLTVV.

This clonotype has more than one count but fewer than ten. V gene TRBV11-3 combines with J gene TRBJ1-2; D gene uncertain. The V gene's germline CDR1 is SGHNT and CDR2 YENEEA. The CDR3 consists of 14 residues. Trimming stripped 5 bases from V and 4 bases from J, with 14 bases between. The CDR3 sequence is CASSPGGDGYGYTF. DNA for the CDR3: TGTGCCAGCAGCCCGGGAGGAGACGGCTATGGCTACACCTTC. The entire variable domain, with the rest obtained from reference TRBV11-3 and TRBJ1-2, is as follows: EAGVVQSPRYKIIEKKQPVAFWCNPISGHNTLYWYLQNLGQGPELLIRYENEEAVDDSQLPKDRFSAERLKGVDSTLKIQPAELGDSAVYLCASSPGGDGYGYTFGSGTRLTVV.

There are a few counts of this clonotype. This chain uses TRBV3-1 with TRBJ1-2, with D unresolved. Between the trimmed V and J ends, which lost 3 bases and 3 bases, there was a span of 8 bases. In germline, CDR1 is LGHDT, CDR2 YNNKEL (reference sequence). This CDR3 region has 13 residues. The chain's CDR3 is CASSQEDHYGYTF. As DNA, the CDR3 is TGTGCCAGCAGCCAGGAAGACCACTATGGCTACACCTTC. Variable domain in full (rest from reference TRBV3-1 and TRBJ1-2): DTAVSQTPKYLVTQMGNDKSIKCEQNLGHDTMYWYKQDSKKFLKIMFSYNNKELIINETVPNRFSPKSPDKAHLNLHINSLELGDSAVYFCASSQEDHYGYTFGSGTRLTVV.

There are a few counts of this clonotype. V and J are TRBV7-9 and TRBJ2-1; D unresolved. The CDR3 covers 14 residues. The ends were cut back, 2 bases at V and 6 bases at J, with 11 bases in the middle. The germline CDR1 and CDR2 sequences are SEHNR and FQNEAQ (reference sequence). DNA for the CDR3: TGTGCCAGCAGCTTAAGTTACATGCCCAATGAGCAGTTCTTC. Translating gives CASSLSYMPNEQFF.

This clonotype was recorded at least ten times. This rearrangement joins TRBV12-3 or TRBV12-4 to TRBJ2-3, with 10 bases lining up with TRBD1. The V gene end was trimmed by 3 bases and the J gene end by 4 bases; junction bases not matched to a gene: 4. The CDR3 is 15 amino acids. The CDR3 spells CASSFGTGDPDTQYF. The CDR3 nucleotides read TGTGCCAGCAGTTTCGGGACAGGGGATCCAGATACGCAGTATTTT.

The DNA of the CDR3 is TGTGCCAGCAGCTTAGGAGTGGTCGTCTTGGATGAGCAGTTCTTC. It is translated as CASSLGVVVLDEQFF. The rearrangement links TRBV11-2 to TRBJ2-1; D remains unclear. This CDR3 is 15 amino acids long. V was pared by 1 base and J by 8 bases, with 15 bases between. Germline V gives CDR1 SGHAT, CDR2 FQNNGV.

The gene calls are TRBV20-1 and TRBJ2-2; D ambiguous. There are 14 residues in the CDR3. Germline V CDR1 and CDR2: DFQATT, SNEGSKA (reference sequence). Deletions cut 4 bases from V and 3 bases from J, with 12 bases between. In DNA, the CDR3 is TGCAGTGCTACGGGTATCCGGCACACCGGGGAGCTGTTTTTT. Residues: CSATGIRHTGELFF.

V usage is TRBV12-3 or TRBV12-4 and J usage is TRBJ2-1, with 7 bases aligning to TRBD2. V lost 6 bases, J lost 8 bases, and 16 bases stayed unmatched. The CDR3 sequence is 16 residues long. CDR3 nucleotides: TGTGCCAGCAGCTCTGGGGCTAGCGGCCGGGGAGATGAGCAGTTCTTC. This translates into CASSSGASGRGDEQFF.

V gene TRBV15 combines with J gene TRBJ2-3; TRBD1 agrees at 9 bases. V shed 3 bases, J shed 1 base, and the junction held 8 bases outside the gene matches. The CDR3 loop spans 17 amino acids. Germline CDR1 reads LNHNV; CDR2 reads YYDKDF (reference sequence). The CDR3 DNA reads TGTGCCACCAGCAGGTGGGGACAGGGATGGCGCACAGATACGCAGTATTTT. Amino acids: CATSRWGQGWRTDTQYF.

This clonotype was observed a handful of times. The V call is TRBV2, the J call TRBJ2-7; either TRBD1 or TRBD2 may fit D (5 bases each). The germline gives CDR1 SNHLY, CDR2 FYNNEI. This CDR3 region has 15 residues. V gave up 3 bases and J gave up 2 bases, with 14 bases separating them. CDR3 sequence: CASSDPPGTAYEQYF. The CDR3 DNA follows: TGTGCCAGCAGTGATCCCCCAGGGACGGCCTACGAGCAGTACTTC.

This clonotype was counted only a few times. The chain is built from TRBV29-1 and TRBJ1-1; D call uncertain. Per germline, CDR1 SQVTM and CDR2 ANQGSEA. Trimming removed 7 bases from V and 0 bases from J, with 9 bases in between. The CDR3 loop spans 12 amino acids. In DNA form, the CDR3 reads TGCAGCGCTGGTCGGGTGAACACTGAAGCTTTCTTT. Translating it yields CSAGRVNTEAFF.

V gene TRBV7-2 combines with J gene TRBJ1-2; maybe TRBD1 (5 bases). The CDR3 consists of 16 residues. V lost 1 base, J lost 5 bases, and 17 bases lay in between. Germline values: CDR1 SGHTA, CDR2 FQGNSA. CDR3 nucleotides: TGTGCCAGCAGCTTAGTTGGGGGATGGGAATCTTATGGCTACACCTTC. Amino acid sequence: CASSLVGGWESYGYTF.

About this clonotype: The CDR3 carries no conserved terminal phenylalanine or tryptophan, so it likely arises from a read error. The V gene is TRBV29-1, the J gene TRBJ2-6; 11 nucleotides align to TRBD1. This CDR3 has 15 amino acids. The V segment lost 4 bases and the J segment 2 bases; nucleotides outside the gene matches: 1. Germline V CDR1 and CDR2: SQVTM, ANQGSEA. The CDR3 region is CSVVGQGAGANVLTC. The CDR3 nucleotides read TGCAGCGTTGTGGGACAGGGGGCTGGGGCCAACGTCCTGACTTGC.

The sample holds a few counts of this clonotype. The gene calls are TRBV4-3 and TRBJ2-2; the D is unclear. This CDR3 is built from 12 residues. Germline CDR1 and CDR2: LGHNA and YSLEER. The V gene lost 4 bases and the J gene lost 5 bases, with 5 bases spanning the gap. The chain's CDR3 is CASSLLTGELFF. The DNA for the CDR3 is TGCGCCAGCAGCCTCTTGACCGGGGAGCTGTTTTTT.

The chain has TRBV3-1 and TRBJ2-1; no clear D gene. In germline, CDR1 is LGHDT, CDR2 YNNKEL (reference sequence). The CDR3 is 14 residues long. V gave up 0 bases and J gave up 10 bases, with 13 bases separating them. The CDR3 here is CASSQDLGSDEQFF. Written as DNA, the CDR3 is TGTGCCAGCAGCCAAGATCTGGGGTCAGACGAGCAGTTCTTC.